Listed below are T cell receptor beta chains from one sample, sequenced in a study of response to subunit inactivated influenza vaccine. TCRdb fed the RT-PCR reads into MiXCR, producing one record per CDR3 protein. The repertoire holds roughly 650,000 distinct CDR3 sequences, approximately 14% seen once, with roughly 7.2% in the top ten. The material sequenced was PBMCs from blood, taken roughly 2 weeks before vaccination. The receptor set was obtained from a man aged 50 to 59 who received an inactivated influenza vaccine. Each CDR3 is given with its conserved first and last residue. The D gene is left open where the match is weak. Expanded clones are given a class, and other clones once, few, many or no size at all.

d_call cdr3_length j_call clone_size v_call cdr3_aa cdr3_nt
. 14 TRBJ2-7 . TRBV20-1 CSATGLDNTYEQYF TGCAGTGCCACTGGGTTGGACAACACCTACGAGCAGTACTTC
. 18 TRBJ2-3 . TRBV9 CASSVATVALPPPDTQYF TGTGCCAGCAGCGTAGCTACGGTAGCTCTTCCACCCCCAGATACGCAGTATTTT
. 15 TRBJ2-3 . TRBV4-1 CASSQDQLAFPTQYF TGCGCCAGCAGCCAAGATCAGCTAGCTTTCCCTACGCAGTATTTT
. 16 TRBJ1-1 . TRBV6-2/TRBV6-3 CASSQAGTGVVTEAFF TGTGCCAGCAGCCAAGCCGGGACGGGCGTTGTCACTGAAGCTTTCTTT
. 15 TRBJ2-1 few TRBV3-1 CASSQEPGAYNEQFF TGTGCCAGCAGCCAAGAACCGGGAGCCTACAATGAGCAGTTCTTC
. 17 TRBJ2-4 few TRBV11-2 CASSSPGGTSQNRAQYF TGTGCCAGCAGCTCCCCCGGCGGCACCAGCCAAAATAGGGCTCAGTACTTC
TRBD2 20 TRBJ2-1 many TRBV6-2/TRBV6-3 CASSYSASLAGVPSYNEQFF TGTGCCAGCAGTTACTCCGCAAGCTTAGCGGGAGTTCCCTCCTACAATGAGCAGTTCTTC
. 13 TRBJ2-3 few TRBV9 CASSLGIADTQYF TGTGCCAGCAGTCTGGGGATCGCAGATACGCAGTATTTT
. 14 TRBJ2-1 . TRBV6-2/TRBV6-3 CASRWGAAVNEQFF TGTGCCAGCAGGTGGGGGGCTGCGGTTAATGAGCAGTTCTTC
TRBD1 13 TRBJ2-5 . TRBV29-1 CSVAGQVVGTQYF TGCAGCGTGGCGGGACAGGTGGTAGGGACCCAGTACTTC
. 16 TRBJ2-7 few TRBV14 CASSQDLGRMTYEQYF TGTGCCAGCAGCCAAGATCTGGGCAGGATGACCTACGAGCAGTACTTC
TRBD2 16 TRBJ2-3 few TRBV6-5 CASSTIAGRVQDTQYF TGTGCCAGCAGTACTATAGCGGGAAGGGTCCAAGATACGCAGTATTTT
TRBD1 14 TRBJ2-4 few TRBV12-3/TRBV12-4 CASSAAGTENIQYF TGTGCCAGCAGTGCTGCCGGGACAGAGAACATTCAGTACTTC
TRBD2 16 TRBJ2-3 . TRBV7-2 CASSRRLAGGVDTQYF TGTGCCAGCAGCCGCCGACTAGCGGGAGGTGTGGATACGCAGTATTTT
. 13 TRBJ2-5 . TRBV20-1 CSARGVAAETQYF TGCAGTGCAAGGGGAGTTGCGGCTGAGACCCAGTACTTC
. 13 TRBJ2-2 . TRBV7-9 CASSPVGPGELFF TGTGCCAGCAGCCCTGTGGGGCCCGGGGAGCTGTTTTTT
TRBD2 17 TRBJ2-7 few TRBV20-1 CSVTGTSGSKIVYEQYF TGCAGTGTCACCGGGACTAGCGGGAGCAAAATCGTCTACGAGCAGTACTTC
. 13 TRBJ1-2 . TRBV25-1 CASSDPGTYGYTF TGTGCCAGCAGTGACCCAGGGACCTATGGCTACACCTTC
. 14 TRBJ2-7 many TRBV18 CASSPPGAAWTQYF TGTGCCAGCTCACCACCGGGGGCGGCGTGGACGCAGTACTTC
. 14 TRBJ2-7 few TRBV7-2 CASAGMAASYEQYF TGTGCCAGCGCGGGTATGGCGGCGTCCTACGAGCAGTACTTC
. 18 TRBJ2-7 . TRBV2 CASSEVLIRGRQDYEQYF TGTGCCAGCAGTGAAGTCTTGATACGGGGACGCCAAGATTACGAGCAGTACTTC
. 12 TRBJ2-7 few TRBV12-3/TRBV12-4 CASSFEGWEQYF TGTGCCAGCAGTTTCGAGGGATGGGAGCAGTACTTC
. 17 TRBJ2-5 few TRBV20-1 CSASRAGSYLGGETQYF TGCAGTGCTAGTCGGGCAGGTTCCTACCTTGGAGGAGAGACCCAGTACTTC
. 13 TRBJ1-2 . TRBV12-3/TRBV12-4 CASSLDPEYGYTF TGTGCCAGCAGTTTAGATCCAGAGTATGGCTACACCTTC
. 18 TRBJ1-5 few TRBV6-2/TRBV6-3 CASSYSISRTYSNQPQHF TGTGCCAGCAGTTACTCGATATCGAGGACTTATAGCAATCAGCCCCAGCATTTT
. 14 TRBJ2-4 few TRBV20-1 CSARASWDKNIQYF TGCAGTGCTAGGGCTAGCTGGGACAAAAACATTCAGTACTTC
TRBD1 15 TRBJ1-6 . TRBV20-1 CSARPSTGTHSPLHF TGCAGTGCTAGACCATCGACAGGGACGCATTCACCCCTCCACTTT
. 15 TRBJ1-2 . TRBV11-2 CASGESFSGPYGYTF TGTGCCAGCGGCGAGTCTTTTTCCGGGCCCTATGGCTACACCTTC
. 15 TRBJ1-1 few TRBV7-2 CASSLGAIENTEAFF TGTGCCAGCAGCTTAGGAGCCATAGAGAACACTGAAGCTTTCTTT
TRBD1 13 TRBJ2-7 . TRBV29-1 CSVEGQGAREQYF TGCAGCGTTGAAGGCCAGGGGGCGCGGGAGCAGTACTTC